The 14 T cell receptor beta chains given below trace back to one sample, sequenced in a study of T cell responses to AZD1222 COVID-19 vaccine. The assay was immunoSEQ multiplex PCR, and TCRdb's table has in-frame clones only and misses some. In the table there are about 160,000 clones, around 93% of which are singletons. This specimen was peripheral blood, taken on day 0 of AZD1222 vaccination. Every receptor here comes from an adult in good health.

The chain has TRBV28 and TRBJ1-3; D gene uncertain. Per the germline V gene, CDR1 is MDHEN and CDR2 is SYDVKM. The CDR3 totals 17 residues. V was trimmed by 4 bases and J by 0 bases, leaving 16 bases between them. In DNA form, the CDR3 reads TGTGCCAGCAGTTCTAGCCTCGGACCGACCTCTGGAAACACCATATATTTT. Encoded protein: CASSSSLGPTSGNTIYF. Together with reference TRBV28 and TRBJ1-3, the CDR3 gives the full variable domain: DVKVTQSSRYLVKRTGEKVFLECVQDMDHENMFWYRQDPGLGLRLIYFSYDVKMKEKGDIPEGYSVSREKKERFSLILESASTNQTSMYLCASSSSLGPTSGNTIYFGEGSWLTVV.

V is TRBV2 and J is TRBJ1-2; D is uncertain. Trimming stripped 6 bases from V and 2 bases from J, with 13 bases between. The V gene's germline CDR1 is SNHLY and CDR2 FYNNEI. The CDR3 sequence is 14 residues long. This chain's CDR3 is CASSPALSNYGYTF. CDR3 bases: TGTGCCAGCAGCCCGGCTTTGTCAAACTATGGCTACACCTTC.

The chain links TRBV4-1 to TRBJ2-7; tentatively, D is TRBD2 (5 bases). CDR1 and CDR2 (germline): MGHRA, YSYEKL. The CDR3 spans 15 residues. V was cut by 5 bases and J by 1 base, with 15 bases left in between. This chain's CDR3 is CASSATISVSYEQYF. CDR3 nucleotides: TGCGCCAGCAGCGCTACTATTAGCGTTTCCTACGAGCAGTACTTC.

V is TRBV28 and J is TRBJ2-7; D tentatively reads TRBD1 or TRBD2 (5 bases each). CDR3 size: 14 residues. From germline, CDR1 is MDHEN and CDR2 SYDVKM. Between the trimmed V and J ends, which lost 7 bases and 0 bases, there was a span of 13 bases. The DNA for the CDR3 is TGTGCCAGCAAACCCCGGGGCTTCTCCTACGAGCAGTACTTC. As protein: CASKPRGFSYEQYF.

The V and J genes are TRBV18 and TRBJ1-4; 8 nucleotides match TRBD1. The germline gives CDR1 KGHSH, CDR2 LQKENI. The CDR3 loop spans 15 amino acids. J was trimmed by 7 bases and V by 0 bases; bases with no gene match: 4. In nucleotides, the CDR3 is TGTGCCAGCTCACCACCCCAGGGGGCGCGTGAAAAACTGTTTTTT. Translating gives CASSPPQGAREKLFF.

This chain connects TRBV5-1 to TRBJ2-3; TRBD2 aligns across 13 bases. J lost 5 bases, V lost 4 bases, and 7 bases had no gene match. CDR1 SGHRS and CDR2 YFSETQ come from the germline V gene. There are 16 residues in the CDR3. In DNA form, the CDR3 reads TGCGCCAGCAGCCCCATACTAGCGGGAGGGGGAGATACGCAGTATTTT. This encodes CASSPILAGGGDTQYF.

The J gene is TRBJ2-1, the V gene TRBV6-5; 8 bases line up with TRBD2. The CDR3 has 16 amino acids. The V segment lost 0 bases and the J segment 7 bases; nucleotides outside the gene matches: 8. CDR1 and CDR2 from the germline V gene are MNHEY and SVGAGI. The CDR3 region has the DNA TGTGCCAGCAGTTACTCGACGGGAGGGTTTGGTAATGAGCAGTTCTTC. Translation gives CASSYSTGGFGNEQFF.

The genes are TRBV2 and TRBJ1-5; a weak D match, TRBD1 (5 bases). The length of the CDR3 is 15 residues. Trimming removed 8 bases at V and 5 bases at J, with 19 bases between. The germline CDR1 and CDR2 sequences are SNHLY and FYNNEI. The DNA of the CDR3 is TGTGCCAGCGGAGGTCCCAGGGAGGGGTATCAGCCCCAGCATTTT. Translating it yields CASGGPREGYQPQHF.

The CDR3 here is CASKRTVKEKLFF. The CDR3 bases are TGTGCCAGCAAGAGAACAGTGAAGGAAAAACTGTTTTTT. The rearrangement links TRBV6-5 to TRBJ1-4; D not certain. The CDR3 covers 13 residues. Trimming left V 7 bases short and J 8 bases short, with 14 bases between. Germline CDR1 reads MNHEY; CDR2 reads SVGAGI.

V and J are TRBV28 and TRBJ2-1; no clear D. Trimming cost V 1 base and J 5 bases, with 0 bases left between them. From germline, CDR1 is MDHEN and CDR2 SYDVKM. The CDR3 is made up of 11 amino acids. The DNA of the CDR3 is TGTGCCAGCAGTTTATACAATGAGCAGTTCTTC. As protein: CASSLYNEQFF. The complete variable domain, with remaining parts taken from reference TRBV28 and TRBJ2-1, reads DVKVTQSSRYLVKRTGEKVFLECVQDMDHENMFWYRQDPGLGLRLIYFSYDVKMKEKGDIPEGYSVSREKKERFSLILESASTNQTSMYLCASSLYNEQFFGPGTRLTVL.

The rearrangement uses TRBV28 and TRBJ2-7; 11 nucleotides agree with TRBD2. V dropped 2 bases and J dropped 1; count of bases not matched to a gene: 4. CDR1 is MDHEN, CDR2 SYDVKM, per germline. This CDR3 spans 16 amino acids. Here the CDR3 reads CASSLAGTSGSYEQYF. As DNA, the CDR3 is TGTGCCAGCAGTTTAGCCGGGACTAGCGGATCCTACGAGCAGTACTTC. Drawing the rest from reference TRBV28 and TRBJ2-7, the complete variable domain is DVKVTQSSRYLVKRTGEKVFLECVQDMDHENMFWYRQDPGLGLRLIYFSYDVKMKEKGDIPEGYSVSREKKERFSLILESASTNQTSMYLCASSLAGTSGSYEQYFGPGTRLTVT.

The chain is built from TRBV28 and TRBJ2-5; TRBD1 agrees at 7 bases. This CDR3 is 15 amino acids long. The germline CDR1 and CDR2 sequences are MDHEN and SYDVKM. V gave up 6 bases and J gave up 1 base; unmatched junction bases: 8. CDR3: CASRSLWDSQETQYF. The DNA for the CDR3 is TGTGCCAGCAGGTCACTATGGGACAGCCAAGAGACCCAGTACTTC.

V gene TRBV9 combines with J gene TRBJ1-6, with D perhaps TRBD1 (5 bases). Trimming removed 0 bases at V and 7 bases at J, with 11 bases between. Germline CDR1 and CDR2: SGDLS and YYNGEE. The CDR3 consists of 15 residues. The CDR3 sequence: CASSVDRDYNSPLHF. The CDR3, as DNA: TGTGCCAGCAGCGTAGATCGGGACTACAATTCACCCCTCCACTTT.

The CDR3 coding sequence is TGTGCCAGCAGTTTATTAGGGACTAGCGCCGACTACGAGCAGTACTTC. This encodes CASSLLGTSADYEQYF. The genes are TRBV28 and TRBJ2-7, with 10 bases that match TRBD2. CDR1 MDHEN and CDR2 SYDVKM come from the germline V gene. V lost 1 base to trimming and J lost 3 bases; unmatched junction nucleotides: 6. CDR3 length: 16 residues.